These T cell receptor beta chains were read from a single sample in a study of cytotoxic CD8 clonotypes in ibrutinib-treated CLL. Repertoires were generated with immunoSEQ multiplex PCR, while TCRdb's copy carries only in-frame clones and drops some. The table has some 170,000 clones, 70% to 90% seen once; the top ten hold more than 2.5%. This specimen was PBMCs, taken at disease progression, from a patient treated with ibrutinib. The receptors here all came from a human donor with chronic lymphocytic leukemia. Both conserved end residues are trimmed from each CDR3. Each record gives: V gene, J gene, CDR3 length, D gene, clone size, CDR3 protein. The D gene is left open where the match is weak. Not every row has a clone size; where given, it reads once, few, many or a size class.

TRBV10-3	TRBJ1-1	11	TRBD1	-	ASRPGQYTEAF
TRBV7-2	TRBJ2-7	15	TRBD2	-	ASSLVSTGGRSYEQY
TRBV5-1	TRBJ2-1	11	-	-	ASSLYTGNEQF
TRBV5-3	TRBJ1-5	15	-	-	ARSPLNRFQSNQPQH
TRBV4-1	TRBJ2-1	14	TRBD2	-	ASSLRLAGGYNEQF
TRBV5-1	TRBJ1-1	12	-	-	ASSLSGGDTEAF
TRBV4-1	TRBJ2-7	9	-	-	ASSSYYEQY
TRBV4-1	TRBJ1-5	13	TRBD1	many	ASSQDGTGNQPQH
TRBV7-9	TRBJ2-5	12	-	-	ASTAKGLQETQY
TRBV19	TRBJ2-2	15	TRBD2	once	ASSPTTSGRAAGELF
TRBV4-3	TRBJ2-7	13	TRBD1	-	ASSRSTGGVYEQY
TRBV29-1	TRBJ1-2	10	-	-	SVGDRNYGYT
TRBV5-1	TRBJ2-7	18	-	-	ASSSKPGQGFAGGPSEQY
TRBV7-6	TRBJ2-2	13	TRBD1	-	ASSLRTGGGGELF
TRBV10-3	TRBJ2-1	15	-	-	AISESRLERDYNEQF
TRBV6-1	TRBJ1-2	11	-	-	ASSPGPFWGYT
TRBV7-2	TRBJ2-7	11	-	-	ASSLATPPQRY
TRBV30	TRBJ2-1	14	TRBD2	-	AWSRGLAGADNEQF
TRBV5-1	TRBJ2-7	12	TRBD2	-	ASSLGLAGVEQY
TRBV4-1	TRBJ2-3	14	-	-	ASSQASGEGTDTQY
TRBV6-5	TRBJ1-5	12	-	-	ASSYGDSNQPQH
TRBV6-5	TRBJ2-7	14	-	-	ASSYPHRDLFYEQY
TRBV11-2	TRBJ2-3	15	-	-	ASSLIASAVSTDTQY
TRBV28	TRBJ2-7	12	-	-	ASSQVASPYEQY
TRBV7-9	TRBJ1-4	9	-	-	ASRQNEKLF
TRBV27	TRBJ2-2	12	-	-	ASQGIGGTGELF
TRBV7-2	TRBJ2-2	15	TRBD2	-	ASSSRTSGSGIGELF
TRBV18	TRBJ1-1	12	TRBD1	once	ASSPGQVNTEAF
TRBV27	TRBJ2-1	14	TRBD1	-	ASRINRGLGYNEQF
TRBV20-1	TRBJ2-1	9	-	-	SARSGYGQF
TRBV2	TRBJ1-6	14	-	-	AIPHGPSSYNSPLH
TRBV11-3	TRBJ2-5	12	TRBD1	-	ASSLRQGVETQY
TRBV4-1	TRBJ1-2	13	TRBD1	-	ASSQGQGKSYGYT
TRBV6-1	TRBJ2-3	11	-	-	ATSYRDTDTQY
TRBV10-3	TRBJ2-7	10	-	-	AISESTDEQY
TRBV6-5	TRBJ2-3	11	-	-	ASSYLAETTQY
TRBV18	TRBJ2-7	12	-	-	ASSPPTRSYEQY
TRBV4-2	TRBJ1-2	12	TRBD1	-	ASSQVGTGGGYT
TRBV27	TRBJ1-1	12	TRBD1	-	ASSRRDRSNEAF
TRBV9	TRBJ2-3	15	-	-	ASSVPPHPSSTDTQY
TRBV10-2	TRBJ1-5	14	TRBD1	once	ASSGGQGLSNQPQH
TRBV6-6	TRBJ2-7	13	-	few	ASSHPPGVSYEQY
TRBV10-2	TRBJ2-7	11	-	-	ASKGGETYEQY
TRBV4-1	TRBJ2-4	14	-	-	ASSQRPGTDGGIQY
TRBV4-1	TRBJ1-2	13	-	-	ASSQDSGVARGYT